Sequencing of this T cell receptor (beta chain) was carried out in a study of blood T cell repertoires in COVID-19. Study-level information: Sources were T cells, B-cell-depleted T cells, or PBMCs; the material itself was cDNA or gDNA.

This CDR3 spans 15 amino acids. The V and J ends lost 0 bases and 6 bases respectively, with 15 bases between them. Sequencing used immunoSEQ multiplex PCR; TCRdb keeps in-frame clones, though not all of them. The table has under 250,000 clones, approximately 91% seen once; the top ten hold 6.5%. This chain links TRBV23-1 with TRBJ2-7, with no clear D. TRBV23-1 is given ORF status, its function remaining uncertain. The TCR comes from a man aged 55 to 70 who had recovered from COVID-19. The sample was peripheral blood. The CDR3 sequence is CASSQSGPLGSEQYF. CDR3 bases: TGCGCCAGCAGTCAATCGGGCCCGTTGGGTAGCGAGCAGTACTTC.